The TCR beta chain described here comes from a study of T cell changes during pregnancy in multiple sclerosis. Germline V gene lookup returns CDR1 SQVTM and CDR2 ANQGSEA. V lost 7 bases to trimming and J lost 7 bases; unmatched junction nucleotides: 8. CDR3 size: 13 residues. Sequencing was performed with immunoSEQ multiplex PCR; in TCRdb, only in-frame clones are kept and a portion is missing. The sample records about 36,000 clones, about 91% being singletons. The chain links TRBV29-1 to TRBJ2-1, with 9 bases fitting TRBD1. This receptor was identified in a female donor with multiple sclerosis, enrolled in a pregnancy study. Sequences were derived from CD4+ T cells from peripheral blood mononuclear cells, sampled after pregnancy. The CDR3: CSATGGSGNEQFF. The CDR3 nucleotides read TGCAGCGCCACAGGGGGCAGTGGGAATGAGCAGTTCTTC.